This T cell receptor (beta chain) was recorded in a study of tumor-infiltrating lymphocytes in localized non-small cell lung cancer. V was pared by 4 bases and J by 16 bases, with 21 bases between. Germline-derived CDR1 and CDR2 are SGDLS and YYNGEE. CDR3 length equals 13 residues. Produced via immunoSEQ multiplex PCR; TCRdb's table is partial and in-frame only. This table holds 13,000 or so clones, around 86% found once. This receptor was identified in a human donor with non-small cell lung cancer. The chain couples TRBV9 to TRBJ2-1; D is possibly TRBD1 or TRBD2 (6 bases each). The sequenced material came from lung tumor tissue. The CDR3 sequence is CASSPGAGVRPFF. The CDR3 DNA follows: TGTGCCAGCAGCCCGGGAGCAGGGGTTCGTCCTTTCTTC.